These 15 T cell receptor beta chains were sequenced from one sample in a study of cytomegalovirus exposure and HLA in healthy donors. It was with 60 Vbeta and 13 Jbeta primers that the PCR ran. Sequencing used immunoSEQ multiplex PCR; TCRdb keeps in-frame clones, though not all of them. The table records 100,000 to 150,000 clones, over 75% of them present only once. Sequencing was performed on PBMCs. The receptors come from a boy younger than 18 in good health and CMV-seronegative.

This sequence joins TRBV7-3 and TRBJ2-1; TRBD2 aligns across 11 bases. J lost 9 bases, V lost 6 bases, and 13 bases had no gene match. The CDR3 consists of 16 residues. Germline values: CDR1 SGHTA, CDR2 FQGTGA. CDR3 nucleotide sequence: TGTGCCAGCAGACCACTGTTAGCGGGGGGGCTAGGTGAGCAGTTCTTC. Its protein is CASRPLLAGGLGEQFF.

The rearrangement joins TRBV2 to TRBJ2-2, with D perhaps matching TRBD2 (5 bases). This CDR3 is built from 10 residues. The germline V gene has CDR1 SNHLY and CDR2 FYNNEI. The V and J ends lost 10 bases and 8 bases respectively, with 8 bases between them. CDR3 nucleotide sequence: TGTGCCATTAGGAGGGGGGAGCTGTTTTTT. Amino acid sequence: CAIRRGELFF.

This chain joins TRBV11-3 and TRBJ2-3; no firm D call. Deletions cut 4 bases from V and 4 bases from J, with 3 bases between. The CDR3 runs to 11 residues. Germline V gene lookup returns CDR1 SGHNT and CDR2 YENEEA. CDR3 nucleotide sequence: TGTGCCAGCAGCTCCTCAGATACGCAGTATTTT. Protein product: CASSSSDTQYF.

This clone turned up a few times. The chain couples TRBV25-1 to TRBJ2-3; 9 bases match TRBD2. Germline-derived CDR1 and CDR2 are MGHDK and SYGVNS. This CDR3 is built from 18 residues. The V segment lost 9 bases and the J segment 0 bases; nucleotides outside the gene matches: 16. This CDR3 reads CASPVPDHLAGSTDTQYF. CDR3 bases: TGTGCCAGTCCGGTGCCCGACCATCTAGCGGGAAGCACAGATACGCAGTATTTT. Variable domain in full (rest from reference TRBV25-1 and TRBJ2-3): EADIYQTPRYLVIGTGKKITLECSQTMGHDKMYWYQQDPGMELHLIHYSYGVNSTEKGDLSSESTVSRIRTEHFPLTLESARPSHTSQYLCASPVPDHLAGSTDTQYFGPGTRLTVL.

The V call is TRBV7-2, the J call TRBJ2-7; TRBD2 is a possible D gene (6 bases). CDR3 length equals 13 residues. Trimming took off 0 bases at V and 6 bases at J, with 9 bases between the two ends. Per germline, CDR1 SGHTA and CDR2 FQGNSA. The CDR3 sequence is CASSLARGSEQYF. As DNA, the CDR3 is TGTGCCAGCAGCTTAGCGCGGGGTTCCGAGCAGTACTTC. The whole variable domain, remainder taken from reference TRBV7-2 and TRBJ2-7, is GAGVSQSPSNKVTEKGKDVELRCDPISGHTALYWYRQSLGQGLEFLIYFQGNSAPDKSGLPSDRFSAERTGGSVSTLTIQRTQQEDSAVYLCASSLARGSEQYFGPGTRLTVT.

CDR3 in amino acids: CASSFTGTGTDTQYF. CDR3 in DNA: TGTGCCAGCAGCTTTACCGGGACAGGGACAGATACGCAGTATTTT. The chain employs TRBV13 and TRBJ2-3; 9 bases are a match to TRBD1. V shed 3 bases, J shed 3 bases, and the junction held 4 bases outside the gene matches. The germline V gene encodes CDR1 PRHDT and CDR2 FYEKMQ (reference sequence). This CDR3 is 15 amino acids long.

This chain links TRBV9 with TRBJ2-7; possible D gene TRBD1, 6 bases. This CDR3 is built from 15 residues. Trimming shortened V by 4 bases and J by 3 bases, and 17 bases separated the two germline ends. CDR1 and CDR2 from the germline V gene are SGDLS and YYNGEE. The CDR3 DNA follows: TGTGCCAGCAGCCAGGCCGGGACACCTAGCTACGAGCAGTACTTC. Amino acid sequence: CASSQAGTPSYEQYF. Using reference TRBV9 and TRBJ2-7 for the parts outside the CDR3, the full variable domain is DSGVTQTPKHLITATGQRVTLRCSPRSGDLSVYWYQQSLDQGLQFLIQYYNGEERAKGNILERFSAQQFPDLHSELNLSSLELGDSALYFCASSQAGTPSYEQYFGPGTRLTVT.

This sequence joins TRBV9 and TRBJ1-1; tentative D call: TRBD1 (5 bases). This CDR3 is 16 amino acids long. V shed 0 bases and J shed 7 bases, with 19 bases lying between them. The germline CDR1 and CDR2 sequences are SGDLS and YYNGEE. CDR3 protein: CASSVGRDLTWGEAFF. The CDR3 region has the DNA TGTGCCAGCAGCGTAGGGAGGGACCTCACTTGGGGTGAAGCTTTCTTT.

J is TRBJ1-1 and V is TRBV6-6; a weak D match, TRBD1 (6 bases). Germline loops: CDR1 MNHNY, CDR2 SVGAGI (reference sequence). The V and J ends lost 5 bases and 0 bases respectively, with 10 bases between them. The CDR3 is 14 residues long. CDR3 residues: CASSPGVLNTEAFF. CDR3 DNA: TGTGCCAGCAGTCCAGGGGTCTTGAACACTGAAGCTTTCTTT.

V gene TRBV4-2 combines with J gene TRBJ1-3, with D possibly TRBD1 on 5 matching bases. CDR1 is LGHNA and CDR2 is YNFKEQ in the germline V gene. Trimming stripped 2 bases from V and 0 bases from J, with 14 bases between. This CDR3 spans 17 amino acids. CDR3 coding DNA: TGTGCCAGCAGCCAACAAGCCAGGGAAAGCTCTGGAAACACCATATATTTT. Protein: CASSQQARESSGNTIYF.

The CDR3 region is CASSWTGGESGNTIYF. In DNA, the CDR3 is TGTGCCAGCAGCTGGACGGGGGGTGAATCTGGAAACACCATATATTTT. The chain joins TRBV5-6 to TRBJ1-3; TRBD1 is a possible D gene (5 bases). Trimming removed 3 bases at V and 1 base at J, with 14 bases between. The CDR3 is made up of 16 amino acids. Germline-derived CDR1 and CDR2 are SGHDT and YYEEEE. Using reference TRBV5-6 and TRBJ1-3 for the parts outside the CDR3, the full variable domain is DAGVTQSPTHLIKTRGQQVTLRCSPKSGHDTVSWYQQALGQGPQFIFQYYEEEERQRGNFPDRFSGHQFPNYSSELNVNALLLGDSALYLCASSWTGGESGNTIYFGEGSWLTVV.

The V call is TRBV15, the J call TRBJ2-3; D is unclear. This CDR3 has 15 residues. V was cut by 2 bases and J by 0 bases, with 9 bases left in between. Germline loops: CDR1 LNHNV, CDR2 YYDKDF (reference sequence). CDR3 amino acids: CATSRTLESTDTQYF. The CDR3, as DNA: TGTGCCACCAGCAGAACCCTAGAAAGCACAGATACGCAGTATTTT.

The chain employs TRBV5-4 and TRBJ1-1; no firm D call. Germline CDR1 is SGHNT and CDR2 is YYREEE (reference sequence). Trimming pared 3 bases from V and 8 bases from J, leaving 20 bases between. The CDR3 totals 15 residues. CDR3 loop: CASSWGRESLREAFF. In DNA form, the CDR3 reads TGTGCCAGCAGCTGGGGTCGGGAGTCATTACGGGAAGCTTTCTTT.

The V call is TRBV5-4, the J call TRBJ2-5; TRBD2 aligns across 11 bases. The V and J ends lost 4 bases and 4 bases, in that order; junction bases with no gene match: 9. From germline, CDR1 is SGHNT and CDR2 YYREEE (reference sequence). This CDR3 region has 16 residues. CDR3 in amino acids: CASSALAGGGGETQYF. CDR3 coding DNA: TGTGCCAGCAGCGCTCTAGCGGGGGGAGGTGGAGAGACCCAGTACTTC.

V usage is TRBV5-1 and J usage is TRBJ1-2; no clear D gene. Germline V lookup: CDR1 SGHRS, CDR2 YFSETQ. Deletions cut 4 bases from V and 4 bases from J, with 23 bases between. This CDR3 comprises 17 residues. The CDR3 DNA sequence: TGCGCCAGCAGCCCCGAGGGTATCAGTTCCCCTTTCTATGGCTACACCTTC. Encoded protein: CASSPEGISSPFYGYTF.